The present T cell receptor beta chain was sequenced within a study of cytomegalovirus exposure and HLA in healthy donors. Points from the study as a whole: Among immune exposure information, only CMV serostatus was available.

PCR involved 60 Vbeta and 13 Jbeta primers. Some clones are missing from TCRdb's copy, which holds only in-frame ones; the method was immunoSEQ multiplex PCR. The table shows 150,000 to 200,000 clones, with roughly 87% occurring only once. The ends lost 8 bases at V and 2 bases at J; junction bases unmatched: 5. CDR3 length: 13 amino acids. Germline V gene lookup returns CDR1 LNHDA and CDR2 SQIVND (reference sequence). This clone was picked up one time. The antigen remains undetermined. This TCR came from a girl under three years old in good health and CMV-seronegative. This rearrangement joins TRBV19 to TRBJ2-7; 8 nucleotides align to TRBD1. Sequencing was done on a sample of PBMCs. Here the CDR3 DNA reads TGTGCCAGTGGGTTGGGACAGGCCTACGAGCAGTACTTC. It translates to CASGLGQAYEQYF.